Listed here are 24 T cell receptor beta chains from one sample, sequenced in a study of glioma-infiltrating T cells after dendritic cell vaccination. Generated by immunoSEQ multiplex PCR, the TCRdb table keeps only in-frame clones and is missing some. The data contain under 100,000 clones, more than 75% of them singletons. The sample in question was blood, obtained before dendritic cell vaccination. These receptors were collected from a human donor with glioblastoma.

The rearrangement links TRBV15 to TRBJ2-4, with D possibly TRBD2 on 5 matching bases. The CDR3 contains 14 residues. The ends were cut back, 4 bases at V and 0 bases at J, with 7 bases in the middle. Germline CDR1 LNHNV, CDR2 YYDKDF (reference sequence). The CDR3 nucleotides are TGTGCCACCAGCATAGGACTAGCCAAAAACATTCAGTACTTC. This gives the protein CATSIGLAKNIQYF.

The CDR3 DNA reads as TGTGCCAGTAGTATAGGGGGCTATAGCAATCAGCCCCAGCATTTT. Its translation is CASSIGGYSNQPQHF. The chain carries TRBV19 and TRBJ1-5, with D possibly matching TRBD1 (5 bases). Germline V lookup: CDR1 LNHDA, CDR2 SQIVND (reference sequence). CDR3 length equals 15 residues. Trimming took off 1 base at V and 0 bases at J, with 7 bases between the two ends.

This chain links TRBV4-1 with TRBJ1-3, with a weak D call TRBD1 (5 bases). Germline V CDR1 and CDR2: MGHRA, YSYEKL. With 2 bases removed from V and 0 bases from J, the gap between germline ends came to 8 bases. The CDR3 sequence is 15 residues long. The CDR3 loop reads CASSQPGLSGNTIYF. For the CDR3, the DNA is TGCGCCAGCAGCCAACCGGGACTCTCTGGAAACACCATATATTTT.

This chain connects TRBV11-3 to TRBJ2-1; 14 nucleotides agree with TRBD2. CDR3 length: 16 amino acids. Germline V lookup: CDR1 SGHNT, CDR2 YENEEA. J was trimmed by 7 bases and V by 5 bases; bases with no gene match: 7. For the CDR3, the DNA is TGTGCCAGCAGCCGCGGGACTAGCGGGAGTAGGAATGAGCAGTTCTTC. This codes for CASSRGTSGSRNEQFF.

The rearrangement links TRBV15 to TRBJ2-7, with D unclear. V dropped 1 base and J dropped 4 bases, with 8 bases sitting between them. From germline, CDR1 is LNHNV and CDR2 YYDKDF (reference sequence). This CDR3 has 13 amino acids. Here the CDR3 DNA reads TGTGCCACCAGCAGAGGCCCGGGTTACGAGCAGTACTTC. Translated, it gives CATSRGPGYEQYF.

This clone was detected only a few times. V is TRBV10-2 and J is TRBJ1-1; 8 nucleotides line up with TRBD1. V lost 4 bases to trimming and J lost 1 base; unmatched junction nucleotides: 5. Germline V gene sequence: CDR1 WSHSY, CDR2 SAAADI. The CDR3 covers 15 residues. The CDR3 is CASSGRQGSNTEAFF. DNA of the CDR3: TGCGCCAGCAGTGGACGACAGGGGTCGAACACTGAAGCTTTCTTT.

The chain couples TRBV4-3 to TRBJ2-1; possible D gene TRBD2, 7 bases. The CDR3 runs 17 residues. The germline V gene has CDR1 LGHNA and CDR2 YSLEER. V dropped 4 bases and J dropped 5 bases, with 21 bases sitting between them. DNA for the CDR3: TGCGCCAGCAGCCCCAACCTGGGGGCTAGCGGTGACAATGAGCAGTTCTTC. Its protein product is CASSPNLGASGDNEQFF.

CDR3: CASSPQGQWVGTNEKLFF. CDR3 DNA sequence: TGTGCCAGCAGCCCCCAAGGACAGTGGGTTGGGACTAATGAAAAACTGTTTTTT. The gene calls are TRBV4-2 and TRBJ1-4, with D tentatively TRBD1 (6 bases). Trimming shortened V by 4 bases and J by 2 bases, and 20 bases separated the two germline ends. Germline CDR1 and CDR2: LGHNA and YNFKEQ. The CDR3 totals 18 residues.

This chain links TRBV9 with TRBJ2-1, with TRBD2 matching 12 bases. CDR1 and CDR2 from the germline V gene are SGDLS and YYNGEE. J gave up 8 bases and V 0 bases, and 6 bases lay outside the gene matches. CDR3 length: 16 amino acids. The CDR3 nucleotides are TGTGCCAGCAGCGTAGAAGGACTAGCGGGATCTTATGAGCAGTTCTTC. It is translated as CASSVEGLAGSYEQFF.

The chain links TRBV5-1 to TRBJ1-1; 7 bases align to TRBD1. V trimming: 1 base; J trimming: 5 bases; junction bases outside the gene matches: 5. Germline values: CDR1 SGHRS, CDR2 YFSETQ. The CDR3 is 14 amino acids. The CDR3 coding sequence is TGCGCCAGCAGCTTGATGAGGGGGCGGACTGAAGCTTTCTTT. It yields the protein CASSLMRGRTEAFF.

CDR3 region: CASSPSQGTVNTIYF. Written as DNA, the CDR3 is TGTGCCAGCTCACCGTCACAGGGCACGGTAAACACCATATATTTT. V gene TRBV18 combines with J gene TRBJ1-3; D is perhaps TRBD1 (6 bases). The germline V and J ends were trimmed by 3 bases and 6 bases, with 15 bases remaining between them. This CDR3 has 15 amino acids. Germline assignment: CDR1 KGHSH and CDR2 LQKENI.

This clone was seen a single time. CDR3 bases: TGTGCCAGCAGCCCCCTGTGGGGAGGTACTACCTTC. It encodes CASSPLWGGTTF. This chain links TRBV14 with TRBJ1-2; the D is unclear. Germline CDR1 reads SGHDN; CDR2 reads FVKESK. V lost 4 bases to trimming and J lost 14 bases, with 17 bases between them. CDR3 length equals 12 residues.

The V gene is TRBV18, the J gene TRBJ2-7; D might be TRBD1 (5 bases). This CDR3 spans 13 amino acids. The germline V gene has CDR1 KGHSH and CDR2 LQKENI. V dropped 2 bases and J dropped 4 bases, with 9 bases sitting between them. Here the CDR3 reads CASSPAQGYEQYF. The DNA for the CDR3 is TGTGCCAGCTCACCAGCTCAGGGTTACGAGCAGTACTTC.

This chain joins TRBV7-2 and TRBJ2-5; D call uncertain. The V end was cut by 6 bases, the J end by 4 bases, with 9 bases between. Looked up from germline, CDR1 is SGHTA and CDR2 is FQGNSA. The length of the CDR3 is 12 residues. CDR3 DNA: TGTGCCAGCAGTTGGGCTGGAGAGACCCAGTACTTC. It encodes CASSWAGETQYF.

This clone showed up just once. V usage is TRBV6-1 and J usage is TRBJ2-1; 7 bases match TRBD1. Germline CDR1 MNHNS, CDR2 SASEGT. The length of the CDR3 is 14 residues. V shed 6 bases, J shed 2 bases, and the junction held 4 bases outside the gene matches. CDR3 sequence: CASSTGTAYNEQFF. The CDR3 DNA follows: TGTGCCAGCAGCACCGGGACAGCCTACAATGAGCAGTTCTTC.

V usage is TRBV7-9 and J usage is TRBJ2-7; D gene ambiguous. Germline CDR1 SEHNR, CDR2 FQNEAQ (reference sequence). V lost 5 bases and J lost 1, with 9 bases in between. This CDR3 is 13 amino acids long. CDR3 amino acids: CASSATGSYEQYF. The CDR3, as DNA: TGTGCCAGCAGCGCAACGGGTTCCTACGAGCAGTACTTC.

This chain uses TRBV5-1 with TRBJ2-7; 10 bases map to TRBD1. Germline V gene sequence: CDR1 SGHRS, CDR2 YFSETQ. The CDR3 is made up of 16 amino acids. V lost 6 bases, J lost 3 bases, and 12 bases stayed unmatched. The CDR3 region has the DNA TGCGCCAGCACAGCGGCTCCCGGGACAGGGGACTACGAGCAGTACTTC. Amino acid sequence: CASTAAPGTGDYEQYF. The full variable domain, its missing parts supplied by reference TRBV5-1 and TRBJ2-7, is KAGVTQTPRYLIKTRGQQVTLSCSPISGHRSVSWYQQTPGQGLQFLFEYFSETQRNKGNFPGRFSGRQFSNSRSEMNVSTLELGDSALYLCASTAAPGTGDYEQYFGPGTRLTVT.

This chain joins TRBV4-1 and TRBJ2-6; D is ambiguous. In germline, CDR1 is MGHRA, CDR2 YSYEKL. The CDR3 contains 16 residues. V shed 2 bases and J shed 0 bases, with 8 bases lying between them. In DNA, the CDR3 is TGCGCCAGCAGCCAAAAACAAAACTCTGGGGCCAACGTCCTGACTTTC. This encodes CASSQKQNSGANVLTF.

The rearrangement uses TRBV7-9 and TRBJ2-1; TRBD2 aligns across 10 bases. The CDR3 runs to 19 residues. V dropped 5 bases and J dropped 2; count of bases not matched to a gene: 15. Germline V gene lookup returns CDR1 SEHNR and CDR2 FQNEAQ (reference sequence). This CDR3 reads CASSSRRSSGGATYNEQFF. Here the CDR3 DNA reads TGTGCCAGCAGCAGCCGCCGATCTAGCGGGGGTGCCACCTACAATGAGCAGTTCTTC.

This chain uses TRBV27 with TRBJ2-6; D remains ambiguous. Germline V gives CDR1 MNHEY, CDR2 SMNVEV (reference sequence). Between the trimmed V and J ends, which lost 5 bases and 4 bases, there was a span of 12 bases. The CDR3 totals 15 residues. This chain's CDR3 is CASSPPTIGANVLTF. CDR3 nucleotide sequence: TGTGCCAGCAGTCCCCCCACAATAGGGGCCAACGTCCTGACTTTC. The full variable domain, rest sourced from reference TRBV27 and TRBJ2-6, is EAQVTQNPRYLITVTGKKLTVTCSQNMNHEYMSWYRQDPGLGLRQIYYSMNVEVTDKGDVPEGYKVSRKEKRNFPLILESPSPNQTSLYFCASSPPTIGANVLTFGAGSRLTVL.

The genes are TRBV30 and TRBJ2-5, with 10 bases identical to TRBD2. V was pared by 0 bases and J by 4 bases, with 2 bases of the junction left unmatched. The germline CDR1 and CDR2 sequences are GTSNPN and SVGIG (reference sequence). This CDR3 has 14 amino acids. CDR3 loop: CAWSVAGGRETQYF. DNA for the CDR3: TGTGCCTGGAGTGTAGCGGGAGGGCGAGAGACCCAGTACTTC.

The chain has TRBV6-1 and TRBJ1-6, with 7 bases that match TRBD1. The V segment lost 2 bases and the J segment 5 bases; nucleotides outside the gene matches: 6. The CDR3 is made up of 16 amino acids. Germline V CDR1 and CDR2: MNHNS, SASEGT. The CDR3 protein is CASSETAGGNNSPLHF. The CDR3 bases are TGTGCCAGCAGTGAAACGGCAGGGGGAAATAATTCACCCCTCCACTTT.

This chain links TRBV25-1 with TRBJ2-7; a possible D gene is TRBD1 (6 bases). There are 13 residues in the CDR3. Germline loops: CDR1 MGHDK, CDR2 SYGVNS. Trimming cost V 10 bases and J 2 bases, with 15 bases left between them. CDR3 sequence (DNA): TGTGCCATACAGGGTGTGGGAACCTACGAGCAGTACTTC. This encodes CAIQGVGTYEQYF.

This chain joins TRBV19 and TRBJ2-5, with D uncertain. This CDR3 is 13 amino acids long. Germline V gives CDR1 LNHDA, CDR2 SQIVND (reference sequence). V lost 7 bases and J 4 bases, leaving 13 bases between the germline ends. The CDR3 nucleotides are TGTGCCAGTACCCCCGTGTCGGGAGAGACCCAGTACTTC. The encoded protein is CASTPVSGETQYF.